Listed below are T cell receptor beta chains from one sample, sequenced in a study of CD8 T cells in ankylosing spondylitis. TCRdb ran MiXCR on the 5' RACE reads and lists one entry per CDR3 protein. Counted here are about 340,000 distinct CDR3 sequences, under 15% occurring once; the ten biggest clones make up 1.1%. Sequenced material: blood, either unsorted or a sorted T cell fraction (not recorded which). The receptors here all came from a male donor with ankylosing spondylitis or in good health (not recorded which). The CDR3 runs from the conserved cysteine through the conserved F or W. D genes are given only for firm matches. Only part of the rows carry a size: once, few, many, or a class if the clone is expanded.

V gene: TRBV12-3/TRBV12-4; J gene: TRBJ1-2; clone size: -; D gene: TRBD1; CDR3 protein: CASSLQGLSYGYTF; CDR3 DNA: TGTGCCAGCAGCCTACAGGGGTTGAGCTATGGCTACACCTTC
V gene: TRBV3-1; J gene: TRBJ1-5; clone size: few; D gene: -; CDR3 protein: CASSRASSNQPQHF; CDR3 DNA: TGTGCCAGCAGCCGAGCGAGTAGCAATCAGCCCCAGCATTTT
V gene: TRBV3-1; J gene: TRBJ2-1; clone size: few; D gene: TRBD1; CDR3 protein: CASSQVQGVNEQFF; CDR3 DNA: TGTGCCAGCAGCCAAGTTCAGGGGGTAAATGAGCAGTTCTTC
V gene: TRBV3-1; J gene: TRBJ2-1; clone size: -; D gene: -; CDR3 protein: CASTLGLTTYNEQFF; CDR3 DNA: TGTGCCAGCACCTTAGGCCTTACTACGTACAATGAGCAGTTCTTC
V gene: TRBV5-1; J gene: TRBJ1-4; clone size: -; D gene: -; CDR3 protein: CASSLGEGGKERLFF; CDR3 DNA: TGCGCCAGCAGCTTGGGCGAGGGTGGAAAGGAAAGACTGTTTTTT
V gene: TRBV20-1; J gene: TRBJ2-5; clone size: -; D gene: -; CDR3 protein: CSAPFVGGETQYF; CDR3 DNA: TGCAGTGCCCCATTCGTCGGGGGAGAGACCCAGTACTTC
V gene: TRBV14; J gene: TRBJ2-1; clone size: few; D gene: TRBD2; CDR3 protein: CASSPPGSSGGNEQFF; CDR3 DNA: TGTGCCAGCAGCCCGCCCGGGAGTAGCGGGGGGAATGAGCAGTTCTTC
V gene: TRBV24-1; J gene: TRBJ2-1; clone size: -; D gene: TRBD1; CDR3 protein: CATSDQGQGSNEQFF; CDR3 DNA: TGTGCCACCAGTGATCAGGGACAGGGCAGTAATGAGCAGTTCTTC
V gene: TRBV12-3/TRBV12-4; J gene: TRBJ2-5; clone size: few; D gene: -; CDR3 protein: CASVPDRGTQYF; CDR3 DNA: TGTGCCAGCGTCCCCGACCGAGGGACCCAGTACTTC
V gene: TRBV27; J gene: TRBJ2-1; clone size: few; D gene: TRBD2; CDR3 protein: CASSYSPSGYYNEQFF; CDR3 DNA: TGTGCCAGCAGTTACTCCCCTAGCGGATACTACAATGAGCAGTTCTTC
V gene: TRBV14; J gene: TRBJ1-1; clone size: -; D gene: TRBD1; CDR3 protein: CASSQVQGATEAFF; CDR3 DNA: TGTGCCAGCAGCCAAGTGCAGGGGGCCACTGAAGCTTTCTTT
V gene: TRBV20-1; J gene: TRBJ2-1; clone size: few; D gene: TRBD2; CDR3 protein: CSARLAGAPAQFF; CDR3 DNA: TGCAGTGCCCGACTAGCGGGGGCCCCGGCACAGTTCTTC
V gene: TRBV27; J gene: TRBJ1-4; clone size: few; D gene: -; CDR3 protein: CASTEKLFF; CDR3 DNA: TGTGCCAGCACTGAAAAACTGTTTTTT
V gene: TRBV2; J gene: TRBJ1-6; clone size: few; D gene: -; CDR3 protein: CASSGDSLTPLHF; CDR3 DNA: TGTGCCAGCAGTGGAGACTCCCTTACACCCCTCCACTTT
V gene: TRBV5-1; J gene: TRBJ2-1; clone size: -; D gene: -; CDR3 protein: CASSLVGLGGGNEQFF; CDR3 DNA: TGCGCCAGCAGCTTGGTAGGACTAGGGGGGGGGAATGAGCAGTTCTTC
V gene: TRBV10-1; J gene: TRBJ2-7; clone size: -; D gene: -; CDR3 protein: CASSEQWDWEQYF; CDR3 DNA: TGCGCCAGCAGTGAGCAGTGGGATTGGGAGCAGTACTTC
V gene: TRBV3-1; J gene: TRBJ2-4; clone size: few; D gene: TRBD1; CDR3 protein: CASGQGLLAKNIQYF; CDR3 DNA: TGTGCCAGCGGACAGGGCCTCCTTGCCAAAAACATTCAGTACTTC
V gene: TRBV5-1; J gene: TRBJ2-2; clone size: -; D gene: -; CDR3 protein: CASSLVGLTGELFF; CDR3 DNA: TGCGCCAGCAGCTTGGTGGGTCTCACCGGGGAGCTGTTTTTT
V gene: TRBV6-6; J gene: TRBJ2-5; clone size: few; D gene: -; CDR3 protein: CASPGGTQYF; CDR3 DNA: TGTGCCAGCCCCGGGGGGACCCAGTACTTC
V gene: TRBV20-1; J gene: TRBJ2-7; clone size: few; D gene: -; CDR3 protein: CSASAQLKTYEQYF; CDR3 DNA: TGCAGTGCCAGTGCACAACTTAAAACCTACGAGCAGTACTTC
V gene: TRBV3-1; J gene: TRBJ2-2; clone size: few; D gene: TRBD2; CDR3 protein: CASSQEVVAGPGELFF; CDR3 DNA: TGTGCCAGCAGCCAAGAAGTGGTAGCGGGACCCGGGGAGCTGTTTTTT
V gene: TRBV27; J gene: TRBJ2-7; clone size: -; D gene: -; CDR3 protein: CASSLALSSYEQYF; CDR3 DNA: TGTGCCAGCAGTTTAGCCCTGAGCTCCTACGAGCAGTACTTC
V gene: TRBV20-1; J gene: TRBJ2-1; clone size: few; D gene: -; CDR3 protein: CSAREGDKETNEQFF; CDR3 DNA: TGCAGTGCTAGAGAAGGGGACAAGGAGACCAATGAGCAGTTCTTC